The 14 T cell receptor beta chains in this list originate from one sample, sequenced in a study of cytomegalovirus exposure and HLA in healthy donors. A multiplex PCR was run with 60 Vbeta primers and 13 Jbeta primers. Clones were read by immunoSEQ multiplex PCR, and TCRdb kept only the in-frame ones, dropping some. The profile covers 150,000 to 200,000 clones, with roughly 82% appearing a single time and about 1.5% taken by the ten largest. Sample: PBMCs. All receptors derive from a man aged 35 to 55 in good health and CMV-seronegative.

The V call is TRBV7-2, the J call TRBJ1-5; a weak D match, TRBD1 (6 bases). Germline assignment: CDR1 SGHTA and CDR2 FQGNSA. The CDR3 is 17 residues long. Between the trimmed V and J ends, which lost 2 bases and 3 bases, there was a span of 17 bases. CDR3 DNA sequence: TGTGCCAGCAGCTTAACGATATCCGGACAGTCCAATCAGCCCCAGCATTTT. The encoded protein is CASSLTISGQSNQPQHF. The variable domain in full, with the rest retrieved from reference TRBV7-2 and TRBJ1-5, is GAGVSQSPSNKVTEKGKDVELRCDPISGHTALYWYRQSLGQGLEFLIYFQGNSAPDKSGLPSDRFSAERTGGSVSTLTIQRTQQEDSAVYLCASSLTISGQSNQPQHFGDGTRLSIL.

The chain couples TRBV2 to TRBJ2-5; 7 nucleotides agree with TRBD2. Germline V gene sequence: CDR1 SNHLY, CDR2 FYNNEI. V lost 6 bases and J lost 7; bases outside the gene matches: 5. This CDR3 comprises 12 residues. CDR3 nucleotide sequence: TGTGCCAGCAGCTTCACTAGCGTGACCCAGTACTTC. It translates to CASSFTSVTQYF.

This chain connects TRBV5-5 to TRBJ1-5; D uncertain. The germline V and J ends were trimmed by 0 bases and 0 bases, with 10 bases remaining between them. This CDR3 comprises 16 residues. Germline lookup yields CDR1 SGHKS and CDR2 YYEKEE (reference sequence). CDR3 in amino acids: CASSLGAGNSNQPQHF. The CDR3 bases are TGTGCCAGCAGCTTGGGAGCAGGAAATAGCAATCAGCCCCAGCATTTT.

This clone appeared a single time. This chain links TRBV2 with TRBJ2-4; no clear D. The CDR3 spans 15 residues. Deletions cut 7 bases from V and 3 bases from J, with 16 bases between. The germline gives CDR1 SNHLY, CDR2 FYNNEI. CDR3 bases: TGTGCCAGCAATCATCCCAGGTCTGACAAAAACATTCAGTACTTC. Residues: CASNHPRSDKNIQYF. Looking up the rest from reference TRBV2 and TRBJ2-4 gives the full variable domain: EPEVTQTPSHQVTQMGQEVILRCVPISNHLYFYWYRQILGQKVEFLVSFYNNEISEKSEIFDDQFSVERPDGSNFTLKIRSTKLEDSAMYFCASNHPRSDKNIQYFGAGTRLSVL.

This chain connects TRBV28 to TRBJ2-6; 7 nucleotides agree with TRBD1. CDR3 size: 15 residues. Germline-derived CDR1 and CDR2 are MDHEN and SYDVKM. Trimming removed 5 bases from V and 0 bases from J; junction bases left unmatched: 1. The chain's CDR3 is CASSRDSSGANVLTF. The CDR3, as DNA: TGTGCCAGCAGTCGGGACAGCTCTGGGGCCAACGTCCTGACTTTC.

This rearrangement joins TRBV28 to TRBJ2-7; 9 bases are a match to TRBD2. The junction had 10 bases not matched to a gene; V was cut back by 6 bases and J by 1 base. This CDR3 has 16 residues. From germline, CDR1 is MDHEN and CDR2 SYDVKM. Here the CDR3 reads CASSSNGLAGSYEQYF. The CDR3 DNA reads as TGTGCCAGCAGCTCTAACGGGCTAGCGGGGTCCTACGAGCAGTACTTC.

The chain uses TRBV29-1 and TRBJ2-5, with 10 positions matching TRBD2. After removal of 5 bases from V and 5 bases from J, the junction contained 2 bases not matched to a gene. The length of the CDR3 is 12 residues. Germline assignment: CDR1 SQVTM and CDR2 ANQGSEA. CDR3 in DNA: TGCAGCGTTATACTAGCGGGGGAGACCCAGTACTTC. It yields the protein CSVILAGETQYF.

The J gene is TRBJ2-2, the V gene TRBV5-1; possible D gene TRBD2, 5 bases. The CDR3 spans 13 residues. CDR1 and CDR2 from the germline V gene are SGHRS and YFSETQ. CDR3 sequence: CVTRETNTGELFF. For the CDR3, the DNA is TGCGTCACAAGGGAGACGAACACCGGGGAGCTGTTTTTT.

This rearrangement joins TRBV5-1 to TRBJ2-1; D is perhaps TRBD1 (5 bases). Germline V gene data show CDR1 as SGHRS and CDR2 as YFSETQ. Trimming removed 2 bases from V and 0 bases from J, with 12 bases in between. The CDR3 covers 16 residues. For the CDR3, the DNA is TGCGCCAGCAGCTTCAGGGTTCCAAGCTCCTACAATGAGCAGTTCTTC. Amino acid sequence: CASSFRVPSSYNEQFF.

The chain carries TRBV7-9 and TRBJ1-5, with a possible D match to TRBD1 (5 bases). Germline V lookup: CDR1 SEHNR, CDR2 FQNEAQ (reference sequence). V dropped 0 bases and J dropped 4 bases, with 13 bases sitting between them. CDR3 length: 16 residues. The CDR3: CASSLADTGPNQPQHF. DNA of the CDR3: TGTGCCAGCAGCTTAGCGGACACAGGACCAAATCAGCCCCAGCATTTT.

The chain carries TRBV28 and TRBJ2-1; tentative D call: TRBD1 (6 bases). The CDR3 runs 16 residues. The V gene's germline CDR1 is MDHEN and CDR2 SYDVKM. The germline V and J ends were trimmed by 6 bases and 3 bases, with 18 bases remaining between them. CDR3 DNA: TGTGCCAGCAGGAGGTCGGGGACACGGGTCTACAATGAGCAGTTCTTC. Protein sequence: CASRRSGTRVYNEQFF.

The V and J genes are TRBV18 and TRBJ2-2; D possibly corresponds to TRBD1 (6 bases). The germline V and J ends were trimmed by 6 bases and 2 bases, with 16 bases remaining between them. This CDR3 comprises 16 residues. The germline V gene has CDR1 KGHSH and CDR2 LQKENI. The CDR3 DNA reads as TGTGCCAGCTCCCAAACGGGACATCAAAACACCGGGGAGCTGTTTTTT. Encoded protein: CASSQTGHQNTGELFF.

The V and J genes are TRBV27 and TRBJ2-1, with a possible D match to TRBD2 (6 bases). Germline V lookup: CDR1 MNHEY, CDR2 SMNVEV (reference sequence). The V gene lost 8 bases and the J gene lost 10 bases, with 15 bases spanning the gap. The CDR3 length is 12 residues. CDR3 sequence (DNA): TGTGCCAGCTGGCTCCGAGCGGGCGAGCAGTTCTTC. Translated, it gives CASWLRAGEQFF.

The CDR3, as DNA: TGCGCCAGCAGCCAAGATCTCGCGGAAAGAGGTCCTTCCTACGAGCAGTACTTC. It encodes CASSQDLAERGPSYEQYF. This chain connects TRBV4-3 to TRBJ2-7; no reliable D call. This CDR3 region has 18 residues. CDR1 and CDR2 (germline): LGHNA, YSLEER. V lost 0 bases to trimming and J lost 1 base, with 19 bases between them.